A single sample is the source of the 23 T cell receptor beta chains below, sequenced in a study of monozygotic twins with cystic fibrosis. TCRdb's copy holds only in-frame clones and misses some; the assay was immunoSEQ multiplex PCR. The sample carries about 14,000 clones, 85% to 95% recorded once. Sequencing input: blood. Every receptor here comes from a girl aged 2 to 10 with cystic fibrosis.

V gene TRBV25-1 combines with J gene TRBJ2-3, with D maybe TRBD1 (6 bases). Trimming removed 6 bases from V and 2 bases from J, with 9 bases in between. The CDR3 has 13 amino acids. From germline, CDR1 is MGHDK and CDR2 SYGVNS. The CDR3 DNA is TGTGCCAGCAGGGGACACCCCACAGATACGCAGTATTTT. Residues: CASRGHPTDTQYF.

The gene calls are TRBV7-2 and TRBJ2-7; TRBD1 matches 9 bases. CDR1 SGHTA and CDR2 FQGNSA come from the germline V gene. The V segment lost 5 bases and the J segment 6 bases; nucleotides outside the gene matches: 11. The CDR3 sequence is 15 residues long. The CDR3 coding sequence is TGTGCCAGCAGCGTTCACCGGGACAGGGATGTCGAGCAGTACTTC. Translating gives CASSVHRDRDVEQYF. The full variable domain, rest sourced from reference TRBV7-2 and TRBJ2-7, is GAGVSQSPSNKVTEKGKDVELRCDPISGHTALYWYRQSLGQGLEFLIYFQGNSAPDKSGLPSDRFSAERTGGSVSTLTIQRTQQEDSAVYLCASSVHRDRDVEQYFGPGTRLTVT.

The chain carries TRBV4-1 and TRBJ1-5, with no clear D. Germline V gives CDR1 MGHRA, CDR2 YSYEKL. CDR3 size: 16 residues. The V end was cut by 3 bases, the J end by 0 bases, with 12 bases between. The CDR3 DNA sequence: TGCGCCAGCAGCCATCAGGTCCTAAATAGCAATCAGCCCCAGCATTTT. Its translation is CASSHQVLNSNQPQHF.

The genes are TRBV28 and TRBJ1-1; unclear D gene. This CDR3 spans 14 amino acids. V lost 2 bases, J lost 11 bases, and 18 bases lay in between. Germline CDR1 reads MDHEN; CDR2 reads SYDVKM. Here the CDR3 DNA reads TGTGCCAGCAGTTTACACGGGCACTCTAGCGGGGCTTTCTTT. Encoded protein: CASSLHGHSSGAFF.

This rearrangement joins TRBV27 to TRBJ1-2, with no clear D. V was clipped by 4 bases and J by 4 bases, with 10 bases between them. Per germline, CDR1 MNHEY and CDR2 SMNVEV (reference sequence). The CDR3 contains 13 residues. For the CDR3, the DNA is TGTGCCAGCAGTTCGCCCCCTTTCTATGGCTACACCTTC. This codes for CASSSPPFYGYTF.

The chain recombines TRBV5-6 with TRBJ2-7; tentative D call: TRBD2 (5 bases). Germline V lookup: CDR1 SGHDT, CDR2 YYEEEE. This CDR3 has 15 amino acids. V lost 0 bases to trimming and J lost 5 bases, with 15 bases between them. CDR3 sequence (DNA): TGTGCCAGCAGCTTGGGGACTCTCAACTTGAACGAGCAGTACTTC. Translation gives CASSLGTLNLNEQYF.

The chain links TRBV4-1 to TRBJ1-6; D unresolved. V lost 1 base, J lost 9 bases, and 13 bases lay in between. Germline V gene data show CDR1 as MGHRA and CDR2 as YSYEKL. This CDR3 region has 15 residues. The CDR3 DNA reads TGCGCCAGCAGCCAAGTGCTGGGCTCAGGTTCACCCCTCCACTTT. Translated, it gives CASSQVLGSGSPLHF.

The V and J genes are TRBV18 and TRBJ1-5, with D perhaps matching TRBD1 (6 bases). The CDR3 contains 18 residues. The ends were cut back, 5 bases at V and 6 bases at J, with 26 bases in the middle. Looked up from germline, CDR1 is KGHSH and CDR2 is LQKENI. CDR3: CASSKGQAGHLMSQPQHF. In DNA form, the CDR3 reads TGTGCCAGCTCAAAGGGCCAAGCGGGACACCTAATGTCTCAGCCCCAGCATTTT.

This clone was picked up one time. The rearrangement uses TRBV15 and TRBJ2-1, with a possible D match to TRBD1 (5 bases). Germline CDR1 and CDR2: LNHNV and YYDKDF (reference sequence). This CDR3 has 16 residues. Trimming removed 0 bases from V and 5 bases from J, with 14 bases in between. The DNA of the CDR3 is TGTGCCACCAGCAGAGATCCCAGGACACCTAACAATGAGCAGTTCTTC. It yields the protein CATSRDPRTPNNEQFF. The full variable domain, with the rest looked up from reference TRBV15 and TRBJ2-1, is DAMVIQNPRYQVTQFGKPVTLSCSQTLNHNVMYWYQQKSSQAPKLLFHYYDKDFNNEADTPDNFQSRRPNTSFCFLDIRSPGLGDTAMYLCATSRDPRTPNNEQFFGPGTRLTVL.

This sequence joins TRBV11-3 and TRBJ2-5; no reliable D call. This CDR3 is 15 amino acids long. Germline lookup yields CDR1 SGHNT and CDR2 YENEEA. The V gene lost 1 base and the J gene lost 3 bases, with 12 bases spanning the gap. CDR3 residues: CASSLGDNPKETQYF. CDR3 DNA: TGTGCCAGCAGCTTAGGTGACAACCCGAAAGAGACCCAGTACTTC.

The chain recombines TRBV19 with TRBJ1-2, with 7 nucleotides matching TRBD1. The trim removed 2 bases at V and 7 bases at J, leaving 4 bases unmatched. The CDR3 totals 13 residues. Germline CDR1 reads LNHDA; CDR2 reads SQIVND (reference sequence). The CDR3: CASSITPGGGYTF. The CDR3 nucleotides are TGTGCCAGTAGTATAACCCCAGGGGGTGGCTACACCTTC.

The chain couples TRBV19 to TRBJ2-2; D gene uncertain. V lost 3 bases and J 5 bases, leaving 10 bases between the germline ends. CDR1 is LNHDA and CDR2 is SQIVND in the germline V gene (reference sequence). The CDR3 has 14 amino acids. The CDR3 is CASSMSGWTGELFF. In nucleotides, the CDR3 is TGTGCCAGTAGTATGAGTGGATGGACCGGGGAGCTGTTTTTT. Complete variable domain (other parts from reference TRBV19 and TRBJ2-2): DGGITQSPKYLFRKEGQNVTLSCEQNLNHDAMYWYRQDPGQGLRLIYYSQIVNDFQKGDIAEGYSVSREKKESFPLTVTSAQKNPTAFYLCASSMSGWTGELFFGEGSRLTVL.

This clone was seen a handful of times. This sequence joins TRBV9 and TRBJ1-5, with a weak D call TRBD1 (5 bases). CDR1 SGDLS and CDR2 YYNGEE come from the germline V gene. The CDR3 is 13 residues long. V was pared by 7 bases and J by 4 bases, with 12 bases between. The CDR3 region is CASGAGGNQPQHF. For the CDR3, the DNA is TGTGCCAGCGGGGCCGGTGGAAATCAGCCCCAGCATTTT.

The rearrangement joins TRBV5-4 to TRBJ2-4; 8 nucleotides agree with TRBD1. Germline-derived CDR1 and CDR2 are SGHNT and YYREEE (reference sequence). Trimming at V came to 4 bases and at J to 6 bases, leaving 9 bases not matched to a gene. The CDR3 has 15 residues. The CDR3 region is CASSLRTGLGNIQYF. As DNA, the CDR3 is TGTGCCAGCAGCCTACGGACAGGGCTGGGAAACATTCAGTACTTC.

This chain links TRBV27 with TRBJ2-4; D perhaps matches TRBD2 (6 bases). The germline CDR1 and CDR2 sequences are MNHEY and SMNVEV (reference sequence). The CDR3 extends over 14 amino acids. Trimming pared 2 bases from V and 1 base from J, leaving 6 bases between. The DNA for the CDR3 is TGTGCCAGCAGTTTAGGAGGGGCCAAAAACATTCAGTACTTC. This encodes CASSLGGAKNIQYF.

The chain combines TRBV7-2 with TRBJ2-7; D remains unclear. The CDR3 contains 13 residues. V was shortened by 1 base and J by 5 bases, with 9 bases between the two germline ends. Germline V lookup: CDR1 SGHTA, CDR2 FQGNSA. DNA of the CDR3: TGTGCCAGCAGCTTAGACGGTACGGACGAGCAGTACTTC. This sequence encodes CASSLDGTDEQYF.

This chain connects TRBV19 to TRBJ1-5; no reliable D call. V was pared by 5 bases and J by 1 base, with 12 bases between. Germline V gene data show CDR1 as LNHDA and CDR2 as SQIVND (reference sequence). The CDR3 length is 15 residues. The CDR3 region has the DNA TGTGCCAGTAGTCAGACACCGGCGAGCAATCAGCCCCAGCATTTT. Translation: CASSQTPASNQPQHF.

In its sample, this clone was seen once. The J gene is TRBJ2-1, the V gene TRBV11-2; perhaps TRBD2 as D (5 bases). Per germline, CDR1 SGHAT and CDR2 FQNNGV. The CDR3 is made up of 16 amino acids. Trimming shortened V by 5 bases and J by 1 base, and 15 bases separated the two germline ends. The CDR3 region has the DNA TGTGCCAGCAGCCGGGTCGGGGAACGGTCCTACAATGAGCAGTTCTTC. This gives the protein CASSRVGERSYNEQFF.

This chain links TRBV28 with TRBJ2-5, with 16 bases matching TRBD2. This CDR3 region has 19 residues. Germline assignment: CDR1 MDHEN and CDR2 SYDVKM. The junction had 12 bases not matched to a gene; V was cut back by 2 bases and J by 6 bases. The CDR3 sequence is CASSLPGLAGGPMEKTQYF. CDR3 sequence (DNA): TGTGCCAGCAGTTTACCGGGACTAGCGGGAGGGCCGATGGAAAAGACCCAGTACTTC.

The chain employs TRBV12-1 and TRBJ1-4. TRBV12-1 is reported as a pseudogene. This CDR3 has 16 residues. Written as DNA, the CDR3 is TGTGCCAGAGCTTTCGGGGGGGATAGGGATAATGAAAAACTGTTTTTT. It translates to CARAFGGDRDNEKLFF.

The chain is built from TRBV11-3 and TRBJ2-5; D is possibly TRBD1 (5 bases). The CDR3 covers 16 residues. CDR1 and CDR2 from the germline V gene are SGHNT and YENEEA. With 1 base removed from V and 2 bases from J, the gap between germline ends came to 14 bases. The CDR3 DNA reads TGTGCCAGCAGCTTAGCAGGTCAGGGCCTACAAGAGACCCAGTACTTC. This translates into CASSLAGQGLQETQYF.

V gene TRBV9 combines with J gene TRBJ1-2, with D possibly being TRBD1 (6 bases). Germline V gene lookup returns CDR1 SGDLS and CDR2 YYNGEE. CDR3 length: 14 residues. Trimming took off 4 bases at V and 3 bases at J, with 13 bases between the two ends. CDR3 amino acids: CASSTRQDHYGYTF. CDR3 bases: TGTGCCAGCAGCACCCGACAGGACCACTATGGCTACACCTTC. Based on the CDR3 plus reference TRBV9 and TRBJ1-2, the full variable domain is DSGVTQTPKHLITATGQRVTLRCSPRSGDLSVYWYQQSLDQGLQFLIQYYNGEERAKGNILERFSAQQFPDLHSELNLSSLELGDSALYFCASSTRQDHYGYTFGSGTRLTVV.

The chain employs TRBV7-2 and TRBJ2-3; D remains unclear. The CDR3 runs 14 residues. Per the germline V gene, CDR1 is SGHTA and CDR2 is FQGNSA. Trimming cost V 3 bases and J 2 bases, with 9 bases left between them. The CDR3 nucleotides are TGTGCCAGCAGCTTCTTTAAGATCACAGATACGCAGTATTTT. Protein sequence: CASSFFKITDTQYF.